The entry below describes one T cell receptor (beta chain). As yet, its antigen is unknown. This specimen belongs to a study of T cell responses to AZD1222 COVID-19 vaccine. Study-wide results and caveats: Donors were chiefly white British, with a greater number of females, and clonal diversity was perhaps underestimated. Of the AZD1222 recipients, only 6 or 7 were seropositive at baseline. Spike as a whole was targeted by vaccine-associated CD4 TCRs, dominant at 160-218 and 743-854.

Repertoires were generated with immunoSEQ multiplex PCR, while TCRdb's copy carries only in-frame clones and drops some. The repertoire holds 120,000 to 150,000 clones, about 92% seen once, with 1.9% in the top ten. Trimming left V 6 bases short and J 2 bases short, with 10 bases between. This CDR3 has 13 amino acids. Germline-derived CDR1 and CDR2 are SEHNR and FQNEAQ (reference sequence). J is TRBJ1-2 and V is TRBV7-9, with D maybe TRBD1 (6 bases). This clonotype was obtained from an adult in good health. The starting material was peripheral blood, obtained on day 0 of AZD1222 vaccination. CDR3 in DNA: TGTGCCAGCAGATCAGGACAGAACTATGGCTACACCTTC. Protein: CASRSGQNYGYTF.